These T cell receptor beta chains were read from a single sample in a study of T-cell memory formation after mild COVID-19. MiXCR, run by TCRdb on the 5' RACE reads, gives a single entry per CDR3 protein. The repertoire holds about 190,000 distinct CDR3 sequences, around 17% seen once, with 2% to 2.5% in the top ten. Sequenced sample: PBMCs or a T cell subset sorted from them (not recorded which). These receptors all come from an adult woman who had mild COVID-19 (a few samples of this study predate the infection). Cell type and time point are not known. Both conserved end residues are part of each CDR3. D genes are given only for firm matches. Clone sizes are given selectively: once, few, many, or a class where the clone is expanded.

TRBD1 | 15 | TRBJ1-6 | TRBV7-6 | few | TGTGCCAGCAGTAGGTCGGGACAGGGGAATTCACCCCTCCACTTT | CASSRSGQGNSPLHF
- | 16 | TRBJ1-3 | TRBV12-3/TRBV12-4 | - | TGTGCCAGCAGTCCAAGGAAAGAGATCTCTGGAAACACCATATATTTT | CASSPRKEISGNTIYF
TRBD1 | 13 | TRBJ1-1 | TRBV12-3/TRBV12-4 | few | TGTGCCAGCAGTCCCCGCAGGGGGTCTGAAGCTTTCTTT | CASSPRRGSEAFF
- | 15 | TRBJ2-1 | TRBV7-2 | - | TGTGCCAGCAGCTCCACAGGGCTACCCAACAATGAGCAGTTCTTC | CASSSTGLPNNEQFF
TRBD1 | 13 | TRBJ2-7 | TRBV29-1 | - | TGCAGCGTTGTGGGGACAGGGGGCGTCGAGCAGTACTTC | CSVVGTGGVEQYF
- | 16 | TRBJ1-5 | TRBV5-5 | - | TGTGCCAGCAGCCCCGTAGGGGGATATAGCAATCAGCCCCAGCATTTT | CASSPVGGYSNQPQHF
- | 13 | TRBJ2-7 | TRBV10-3 | few | TGTGCCATCAGTACAGGGTACGCGAACGAGCAGTACTTC | CAISTGYANEQYF
TRBD2 | 15 | TRBJ2-3 | TRBV19 | few | TGTGCCAGTAGGAGCGGGGGGCAAAGCACAGATACGCAGTATTTT | CASRSGGQSTDTQYF
- | 14 | TRBJ1-5 | TRBV18 | - | TGTGCCAGCTCACCTGATGGTTGGAGTCAGCCCCAGCATTTT | CASSPDGWSQPQHF
- | 13 | TRBJ1-4 | TRBV29-1 | - | TGCAGCGTTGGGGGCACAACTAATGAAAAACTGTTTTTT | CSVGGTTNEKLFF
- | 13 | TRBJ2-2 | TRBV5-1 | many | TGCGCCAGCAGCCTAACAGGCACCGGGGAGCTGTTTTTT | CASSLTGTGELFF
TRBD1 | 15 | TRBJ2-1 | TRBV7-2 | - | TGTGCCAGCAGCTACTGGGCGGACAGGGTCGCTGAGCAGTTCTTC | CASSYWADRVAEQFF
TRBD2 | 14 | TRBJ2-2 | TRBV12-3/TRBV12-4 | - | TGTGCCAGCAGTTTGCGGACTAGCGGGGGGGAGCTGTTTTTT | CASSLRTSGGELFF
- | 10 | TRBJ1-1 | TRBV7-9 | - | TGTGCCAGCAGCAACGAGGGAGCTTTCTTT | CASSNEGAFF
- | 13 | TRBJ2-7 | TRBV5-5 | - | TGTGCCAGCAGCTTGTCAGCGTCCTACGAGCAGTACTTC | CASSLSASYEQYF
- | 11 | TRBJ2-7 | TRBV14 | few | TGTGCCAGCGGAGCCTTCTACGAGCAGTACTTC | CASGAFYEQYF
- | 15 | TRBJ2-3 | TRBV5-4 | once | TGTGCCAGCAGCTCGAGGGTCGTATCCCCAGATACGCAGTATTTT | CASSSRVVSPDTQYF
- | 12 | TRBJ2-7 | TRBV30 | - | TGTGCCTGGAGTGGGGCATCGGACGAGCAGTACTTC | CAWSGASDEQYF
- | 16 | TRBJ2-7 | TRBV21-1 | few | - | CASTQRVGSGSYEQYF
TRBD1 | 15 | TRBJ1-1 | TRBV4-1 | - | TGCGCCAGCAGCCAAGAGTGGACAGGAGTAACTGAAGCTTTCTTT | CASSQEWTGVTEAFF
- | 13 | TRBJ2-5 | TRBV7-6 | few | TGTGCCAGCAGCCCCTGGACTAAAGAGACCCAGTACTTC | CASSPWTKETQYF
- | 14 | TRBJ2-7 | TRBV20-1 | - | TGCAGTGCTAGTTCAGGGCAGGGCTCCTACGAGCAGTACTTC | CSASSGQGSYEQYF
- | 13 | TRBJ2-5 | TRBV7-9 | few | TGTGCCAGCAGCGCGGGACAGCAAGAGACCCAGTACTTC | CASSAGQQETQYF
- | 14 | TRBJ1-2 | TRBV5-8 | - | TGTGCCAGCAGCCGGGGGCAGGAGGGCTATGGCTACAACTTC | CASSRGQEGYGYNF
TRBD1 | 14 | TRBJ2-3 | TRBV11-3 | many | TGTGCCAGCAGCTTAAGGACAGGGGAGGATACGCAGTATTTT | CASSLRTGEDTQYF
TRBD1 | 16 | TRBJ1-5 | TRBV12-5 | - | TGTGCTAGTGGTTCCTCAGGACAGGGGGCAGCTCAGCCCCAGCATTTT | CASGSSGQGAAQPQHF
TRBD1 | 16 | TRBJ1-1 | TRBV6-2/TRBV6-3 | - | TGTGCCAGCAGTTACCCCGTGGACAGGACGAACACTGAAGCTTTCTTT | CASSYPVDRTNTEAFF
TRBD2 | 14 | TRBJ2-1 | TRBV2 | - | TGTGCCAGCAGTGAGGGACTAGCAATCGGGGAGCAGTTCTTC | CASSEGLAIGEQFF
- | 12 | TRBJ2-2 | TRBV11-1 | few | TGTGCCAGCACCGAGAACACCGGGGAGCTGTTTTTT | CASTENTGELFF
- | 13 | TRBJ2-7 | TRBV20-1 | - | TGCAGTGCTAGGCCGGGGGCGAACTACGAGCAGTACTTC | CSARPGANYEQYF
- | 12 | TRBJ1-2 | TRBV9 | few | TGTGCCAGCGGAGGCCAAACAGGGAGCTACACCTTC | CASGGQTGSYTF
- | 13 | TRBJ2-3 | TRBV6-6 | few | TGTGCCAGCGGTGGGGCCAACCCAGATACGCAGTATTTT | CASGGANPDTQYF
- | 17 | TRBJ1-3 | TRBV19 | - | TGTGCCAGTATTCTTAGTGCAGGGGTCAATGCTGGAAACACCATATATTTT | CASILSAGVNAGNTIYF
- | 13 | TRBJ1-1 | TRBV6-1 | few | TGTGCCAGCAGTGAATCGGACTGGACTGAAGCTTTCTTT | CASSESDWTEAFF
- | 14 | TRBJ1-1 | TRBV7-2 | few | TGTGCCAGCAGAAACAGGCACATGAACACTGAAGCTTTCTTT | CASRNRHMNTEAFF
TRBD2 | 16 | TRBJ2-5 | TRBV7-3 | - | TGTGCCAGCAGCCCCCGACCCCGGGGGGGTAGGGAGACCCAGTACTTC | CASSPRPRGGRETQYF
TRBD1 | 15 | TRBJ2-3 | TRBV12-3/TRBV12-4 | - | TGTGCCAGCAGTGGGACAGGGGTGGGGACAGATACGCAGTATTTT | CASSGTGVGTDTQYF
- | 12 | TRBJ2-1 | TRBV29-1 | - | TGCAGCGGACAAACCCTTTTGAATGAGCAGTTCTTC | CSGQTLLNEQFF
- | 12 | TRBJ2-7 | TRBV20-1 | few | TGCAGTGCTAGAGCCGGGACGGGAGAGCAGTACTTC | CSARAGTGEQYF
TRBD2 | 18 | TRBJ2-3 | TRBV7-6 | - | TGTGCCAGCAGCTTAGGAGTCCCGGGACTAGTTCGAACAGATACGCAGTATTTT | CASSLGVPGLVRTDTQYF
- | 16 | TRBJ2-3 | TRBV6-1 | - | TGTGCCAGCAGTGAGAGGGGAGCGGCTTCACCAGATACGCAGTATTTT | CASSERGAASPDTQYF
- | 13 | TRBJ2-7 | TRBV4-1 | few | TGCGCCAGCAGCCAACCAGGACCCTACGAGCAGTACTTC | CASSQPGPYEQYF
TRBD2 | 18 | TRBJ2-2 | TRBV3-1 | few | TGTGCCAGCAGCCAAGAAGGCCTAGCGGGAGTTCGTACCGGGGAGCTGTTTTTT | CASSQEGLAGVRTGELFF
- | 17 | TRBJ2-1 | TRBV6-1 | - | TGTGCCAGCAGTGAAGACTTCTGGGGCCAGGGTTACAATGAGCAGTTCTTC | CASSEDFWGQGYNEQFF
TRBD1 | 12 | TRBJ1-5 | TRBV20-1 | - | TGCAGTGCTGGGACAGGGAGGGAGCCCCAGCATTTT | CSAGTGREPQHF
TRBD1 | 15 | TRBJ2-1 | TRBV7-8 | - | TGTGCCAGCAGCCACCCCCTGACAGGGACCAATGAGCAGTTCTTC | CASSHPLTGTNEQFF
TRBD1 | 16 | TRBJ1-4 | TRBV4-2 | - | TGTGCCAGCAGCCCAACAGGGGGGCGACAAAATGAAAAACTGTTTTTT | CASSPTGGRQNEKLFF
TRBD1 | 14 | TRBJ2-4 | TRBV4-1 | few | TGCGCCAGCAGCCCAAAGGACAGGTGGAACATTCAGTACTTC | CASSPKDRWNIQYF
- | 15 | TRBJ2-2 | TRBV3-1 | - | TGTGCCAGCAGTAACGGAGGGACACGCACCGGGGAGCTGTTTTTT | CASSNGGTRTGELFF
- | 14 | TRBJ2-7 | TRBV6-2/TRBV6-3 | - | TGTGCCAGCGAACGGGACACCAGCTCCTACGAGCAGTACTTC | CASERDTSSYEQYF
- | 15 | TRBJ1-1 | TRBV3-1 | - | TGTGCCAGCAGCCAATTGGGGCTGATGAACACTGAAGCTTTCTTT | CASSQLGLMNTEAFF
TRBD1 | 13 | TRBJ1-4 | TRBV7-9 | few | TGTGCCCTATACGGACAGGGTTATGAAAAACTGTTTTTT | CALYGQGYEKLFF
- | 12 | TRBJ2-7 | TRBV7-9 | - | TGTGCCAGCAGCTCCGGGGACTACGAGCAGTACTTC | CASSSGDYEQYF
- | 13 | TRBJ2-7 | TRBV20-1 | few | TGCAGTGCTATCACAGGGTTGCTCTACGAGCAGTACTTC | CSAITGLLYEQYF
TRBD2 | 15 | TRBJ2-5 | TRBV7-6 | - | TGTGCCAGCAGCTTAGTTGGGGAGGGAAAAGAGACCCAGTACTTC | CASSLVGEGKETQYF